The 26 T cell receptor beta chains presented below share a single source sample, sequenced in a study of monozygotic twins with inflammatory bowel disease (dated by TCRdb to the late 2010s). Library preparation employed 5' RACE. TCRdb lists the instrument as Illumina HiSeq 2500. The reads underwent TCRdb reprocessing, giving one record for each CDR3 protein sequence and no DNA. The record for this sample contains around 210,000 distinct CDR3 sequences. The ten largest clones take up roughly 7.5% of the sample. The sequencing sample was made of blood. These receptors were collected from a human donor with ulcerative colitis or Crohn's disease, or a healthy co-twin of an affected twin (not recorded which).

CDR3 loop: CASSSSRGRANVLTF. The chain recombines TRBV28 with TRBJ2-6; the TCRdb call, TRBD1, lacks DNA for checking. Germline-derived CDR1 and CDR2 are MDHEN and SYDVKM. CDR3 size: 15 residues. The entire variable domain, with the rest obtained from reference TRBV28 and TRBJ2-6, is as follows: DVKVTQSSRYLVKRTGEKVFLECVQDMDHENMFWYRQDPGLGLRLIYFSYDVKMKEKGDIPEGYSVSREKKERFSLILESASTNQTSMYLCASSSSRGRANVLTFGAGSRLTVL.

The chain carries TRBV15 and TRBJ2-5; there is no DNA to check the TCRdb D call of TRBD2. The CDR3 spans 13 residues. Per germline, CDR1 LNHNV and CDR2 YYDKDF (reference sequence). This CDR3 is CATSRGGQETQYF.

The chain combines TRBV9 with TRBJ1-3. Per germline, CDR1 SGDLS and CDR2 YYNGEE. The CDR3 is 14 residues long. The CDR3 sequence: CASSVQDTGNTIYF.

The V gene is TRBV30, the J gene TRBJ2-1. CDR1 GTSNPN and CDR2 SVGIG come from the germline V gene (reference sequence). This CDR3 contains 16 residues. The CDR3 is CAWSVESWSSYNEQFF.

V gene TRBV7-9 combines with J gene TRBJ1-1; no DNA is available, so the TRBD1 call from TCRdb remains unchecked. The CDR3 is 14 residues long. Germline V lookup: CDR1 SEHNR, CDR2 FQNEAQ (reference sequence). The CDR3: CASSLGGLGAEAFF.

This sequence joins TRBV20-1 and TRBJ2-1; with no DNA, the TCRdb D assignment of TRBD2 cannot be verified. The CDR3 is 16 amino acids. Germline assignment: CDR1 DFQATT and CDR2 SNEGSKA (reference sequence). The CDR3 protein is CSARVGGKSLYNEQFF.

The chain carries TRBV6-6 and TRBJ2-3. CDR1 is MNHNY, CDR2 SVGAGI, per germline (reference sequence). The CDR3 is 14 amino acids. CDR3 in amino acids: CASSYPQTSDTQYF.

The chain combines TRBV7-2 with TRBJ1-4. Per germline, CDR1 SGHTA and CDR2 FQGNSA. This CDR3 region has 15 residues. CDR3 sequence reads: CASSLSWVANEKLFF.

V and J are TRBV19 and TRBJ2-7; TCRdb's D call of TRBD1 is untestable without DNA. Germline V gives CDR1 LNHDA, CDR2 SQIVND (reference sequence). The CDR3 runs 15 residues. The CDR3 sequence: CASSPDRARSYEQYF.

The chain uses TRBV14 and TRBJ2-5; TCRdb's D call, TRBD2, is unchecked because there is no DNA. The CDR3 is 15 amino acids. Germline V gives CDR1 SGHDN, CDR2 FVKESK. The CDR3 spells CASSRLASGQETQYF.

J is TRBJ2-3 and V is TRBV7-3; the TCRdb call, TRBD1, lacks DNA for checking. CDR1 and CDR2 from the germline V gene are SGHTA and FQGTGA. The CDR3 loop spans 15 amino acids. This CDR3 is CASSTLGEPTDTQYF.

This chain's CDR3 is CASTPITVVFF. This chain links TRBV7-9 with TRBJ2-1; TCRdb returns TRBD1, unconfirmable since there is no DNA. Germline V lookup: CDR1 SEHNR, CDR2 FQNEAQ (reference sequence). This CDR3 spans 11 amino acids.

V gene TRBV7-9 combines with J gene TRBJ2-5. From germline, CDR1 is SEHNR and CDR2 FQNEAQ (reference sequence). This CDR3 region has 14 residues. The CDR3 reads CASSLRQPQETQYF.

The chain joins TRBV28 to TRBJ2-7; as DNA is missing, the TRBD2 call by TCRdb cannot be tested. Germline V gives CDR1 MDHEN, CDR2 SYDVKM. The CDR3 totals 16 residues. CDR3 in amino acids: CASSLPGGGPIYEQYF.

The rearrangement uses TRBV14 and TRBJ1-1. There are 15 residues in the CDR3. Germline V gene sequence: CDR1 SGHDN, CDR2 FVKESK. CDR3 sequence: CASNPGRVTNTEAFF.

The V and J genes are TRBV2 and TRBJ2-3; TCRdb's D call, TRBD1, is unchecked because there is no DNA. The CDR3 sequence is 13 residues long. CDR1 and CDR2 from the germline V gene are SNHLY and FYNNEI. CDR3 residues: CARGVQNTDTQYF.

The V and J genes are TRBV9 and TRBJ2-7; TCRdb designates TRBD2, a call that cannot be tested without DNA. The CDR3 is made up of 16 amino acids. Germline CDR1 and CDR2: SGDLS and YYNGEE. CDR3 loop: CASSVGLAGGTYEQYF.

The genes are TRBV11-2 and TRBJ2-7; TCRdb calls TRBD1, which cannot be checked without DNA. The CDR3 extends over 15 amino acids. From germline, CDR1 is SGHAT and CDR2 FQNNGV. CDR3 amino acids: CASSLRGRGSYEQYF.

This rearrangement joins TRBV27 to TRBJ2-7; as DNA is missing, the TRBD2 call by TCRdb cannot be tested. Germline CDR1 is MNHEY and CDR2 is SMNVEV (reference sequence). The CDR3 length is 14 residues. CDR3 loop: CASSLRGLGNEQYF.

V is TRBV7-9 and J is TRBJ2-4; TCRdb calls TRBD2, which cannot be checked without DNA. Germline CDR1 SEHNR, CDR2 FQNEAQ (reference sequence). The CDR3 sequence is 15 residues long. The CDR3 reads CASSGLAGAKNIQYF.

The gene calls are TRBV4-3 and TRBJ2-7; the D call of TRBD2 rests on TCRdb alone, since no DNA is present to check it. The CDR3 totals 16 residues. Germline V gene sequence: CDR1 LGHNA, CDR2 YSLEER. The CDR3 reads CASSQDRQARGYEQYF.

V and J are TRBV3-1 and TRBJ1-1; without DNA, the TCRdb call of TRBD1 cannot be checked. CDR1 and CDR2 (germline): LGHDT, YNNKEL (reference sequence). The CDR3 contains 13 residues. The CDR3 loop is CASSQFQGTEAFF.

The chain joins TRBV27 to TRBJ2-1; the TCRdb call, TRBD1, lacks DNA for checking. The CDR3 loop spans 14 amino acids. CDR1 and CDR2 from the germline V gene are MNHEY and SMNVEV (reference sequence). The CDR3 is CASSSLGQNNEQFF.

V and J are TRBV5-1 and TRBJ2-1; TCRdb's D call of TRBD1 is untestable without DNA. The CDR3 loop spans 13 amino acids. CDR1 SGHRS and CDR2 YFSETQ come from the germline V gene. CDR3: CASSLVPGSEQFF. Looking up the rest from reference TRBV5-1 and TRBJ2-1 gives the full variable domain: KAGVTQTPRYLIKTRGQQVTLSCSPISGHRSVSWYQQTPGQGLQFLFEYFSETQRNKGNFPGRFSGRQFSNSRSEMNVSTLELGDSALYLCASSLVPGSEQFFGPGTRLTVL.

Measured by frequency, this clonotype is medium-sized. The chain employs TRBV12-3 or TRBV12-4 and TRBJ2-2; no DNA is available, so the TRBD1 call from TCRdb remains unchecked. There are 16 residues in the CDR3. The CDR3 sequence is CASSYFGTGGTGELFF.

The CDR3 region is CASRPSTGGWETQYF. The chain combines TRBV12-3 or TRBV12-4 with TRBJ2-5; TCRdb lists TRBD1, though no DNA is available to test this call. This CDR3 region has 15 residues.